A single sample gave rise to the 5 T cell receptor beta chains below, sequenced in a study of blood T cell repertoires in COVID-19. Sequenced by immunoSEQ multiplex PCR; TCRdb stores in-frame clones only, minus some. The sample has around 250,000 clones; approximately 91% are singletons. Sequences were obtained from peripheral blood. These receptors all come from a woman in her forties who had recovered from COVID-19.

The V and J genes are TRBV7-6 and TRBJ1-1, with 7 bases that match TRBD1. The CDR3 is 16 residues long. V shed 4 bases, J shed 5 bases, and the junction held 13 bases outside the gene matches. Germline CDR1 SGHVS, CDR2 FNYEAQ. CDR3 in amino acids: CASSSRQGHRGTEAFF. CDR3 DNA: TGTGCCAGCAGCTCCCGACAGGGACATAGAGGGACTGAAGCTTTCTTT.

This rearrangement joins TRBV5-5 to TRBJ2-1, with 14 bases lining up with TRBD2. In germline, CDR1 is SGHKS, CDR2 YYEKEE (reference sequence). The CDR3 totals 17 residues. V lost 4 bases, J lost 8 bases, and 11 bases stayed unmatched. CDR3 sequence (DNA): TGTGCCAGCAGCCCCAGACTAGCGGGAGGGCCGAAGGATGAGCAGTTCTTC. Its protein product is CASSPRLAGGPKDEQFF.

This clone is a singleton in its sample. CDR3 loop: CASSLSGVGGELFF. The CDR3 nucleotides read TGTGCCAGCAGCTTGTCGGGGGTAGGCGGGGAGCTGTTTTTT. The chain carries TRBV5-4 and TRBJ2-2; D might be TRBD2 (6 bases). The V end lost 1 base, the J end lost 7 bases, and 11 bases lay between the germline ends. This CDR3 comprises 14 residues. Germline-derived CDR1 and CDR2 are SGHNT and YYREEE (reference sequence).

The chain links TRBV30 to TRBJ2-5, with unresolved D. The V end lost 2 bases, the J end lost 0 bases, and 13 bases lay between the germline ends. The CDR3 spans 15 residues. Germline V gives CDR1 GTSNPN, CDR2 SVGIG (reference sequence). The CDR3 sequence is CAWSFSDTYQETQYF. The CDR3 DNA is TGTGCCTGGAGTTTCAGCGATACTTACCAAGAGACCCAGTACTTC.

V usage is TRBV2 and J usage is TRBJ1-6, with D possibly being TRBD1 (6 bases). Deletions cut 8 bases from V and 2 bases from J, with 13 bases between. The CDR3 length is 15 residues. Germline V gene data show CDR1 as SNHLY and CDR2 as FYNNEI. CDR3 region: CASGGRETYNSPLHF. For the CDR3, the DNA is TGTGCCAGCGGGGGCAGGGAGACCTATAATTCACCCCTCCACTTT.